This T cell receptor (beta chain) was retrieved from a study of blood T cell repertoires in COVID-19. V dropped 7 bases and J dropped 0 bases, with 15 bases sitting between them. The germline CDR1 and CDR2 sequences are MDHEN and SYDVKM. This CDR3 has 16 residues. This clone was observed a few times. Sequencing used immunoSEQ multiplex PCR; TCRdb keeps in-frame clones, though not all of them. This sample yields 180,000 or so clones, of which almost 85% are seen a single time; 9.5% to 12% belongs to the top ten. Sequencing input: PBMCs or T cells enriched from blood (not recorded which). The TCR comes from a middle-aged man who had recovered from COVID-19. The chain links TRBV28 to TRBJ1-4; maybe TRBD1 (6 bases). This CDR3 is CASKSLDSSTNEKLFF. CDR3 DNA: TGTGCCAGCAAGTCCCTGGACAGTTCAACTAATGAAAAACTGTTTTTT.